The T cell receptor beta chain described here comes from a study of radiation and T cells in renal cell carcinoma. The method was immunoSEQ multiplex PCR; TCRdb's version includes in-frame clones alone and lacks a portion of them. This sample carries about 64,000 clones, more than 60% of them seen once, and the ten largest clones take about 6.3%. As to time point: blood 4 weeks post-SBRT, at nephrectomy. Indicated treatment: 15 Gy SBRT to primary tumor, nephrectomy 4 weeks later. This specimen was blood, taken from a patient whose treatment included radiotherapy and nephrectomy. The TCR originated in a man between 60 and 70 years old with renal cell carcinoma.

The CDR3 loop is CASGLTGETQYF. Written as DNA, the CDR3 is TGTGCTAGTGGCCTCACGGGGGAGACCCAGTACTTC. The rearrangement uses TRBV12-5 and TRBJ2-5; D may be TRBD2 (5 bases). CDR3 length: 12 residues. Germline V gene sequence: CDR1 LGHNT, CDR2 FRNRAP. The germline V and J ends were trimmed by 6 bases and 5 bases, with 10 bases remaining between them.